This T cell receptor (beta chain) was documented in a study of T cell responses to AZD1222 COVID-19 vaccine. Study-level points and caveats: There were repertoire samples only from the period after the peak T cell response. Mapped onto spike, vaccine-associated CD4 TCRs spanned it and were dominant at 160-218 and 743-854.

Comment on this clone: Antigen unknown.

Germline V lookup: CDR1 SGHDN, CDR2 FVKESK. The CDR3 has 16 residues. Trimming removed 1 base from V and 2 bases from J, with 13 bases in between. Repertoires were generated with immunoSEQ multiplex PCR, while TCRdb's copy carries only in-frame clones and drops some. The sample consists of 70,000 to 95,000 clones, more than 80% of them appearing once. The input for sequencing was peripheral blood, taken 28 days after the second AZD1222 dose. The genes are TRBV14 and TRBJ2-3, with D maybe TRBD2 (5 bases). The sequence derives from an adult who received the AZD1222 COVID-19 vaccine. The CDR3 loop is CASSQGLYEITDTQYF. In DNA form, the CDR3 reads TGTGCCAGCAGCCAAGGACTATACGAGATCACAGATACGCAGTATTTT.